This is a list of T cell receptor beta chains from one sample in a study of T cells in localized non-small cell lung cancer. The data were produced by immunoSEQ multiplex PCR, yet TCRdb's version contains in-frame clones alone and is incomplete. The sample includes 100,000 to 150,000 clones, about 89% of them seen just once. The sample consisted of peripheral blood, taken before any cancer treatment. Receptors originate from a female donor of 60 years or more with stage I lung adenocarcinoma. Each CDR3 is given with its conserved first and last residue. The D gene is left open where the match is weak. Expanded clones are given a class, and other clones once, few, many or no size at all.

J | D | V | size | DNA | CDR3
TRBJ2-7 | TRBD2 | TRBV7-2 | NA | TGTGCCAGCAGCCCTGAGAGAGGTGGGACTAGCGGGATCGAGCAGTACTTC | CASSPERGGTSGIEQYF
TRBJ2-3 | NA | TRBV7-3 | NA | TGTGCCAGCGCCGAGGACGCGAACACAGATACGCAGTATTTT | CASAEDANTDTQYF
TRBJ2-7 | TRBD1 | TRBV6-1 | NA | TGTGCCAGCAGTGACCGCTCCGGGACAGGGGGCCGGGAGCAGTACTTC | CASSDRSGTGGREQYF
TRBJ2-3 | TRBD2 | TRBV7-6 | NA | TGTGCCAGCAGCTTACGGACTAGCGGTGGCACAGATACGCAGTATTTT | CASSLRTSGGTDTQYF
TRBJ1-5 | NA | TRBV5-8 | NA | TGTGCCAGCAGCTTGGCGACCGGGGTGTCCAATCAGCCCCAGCATTTT | CASSLATGVSNQPQHF
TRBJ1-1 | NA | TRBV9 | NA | TGTGCCAGCAGCGTCCAGGGGCAGAACACTGAAGCTTTCTTT | CASSVQGQNTEAFF
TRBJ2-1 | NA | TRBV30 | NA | TGTGCCTGTTTAGCGACATACAATGAGCAGTTCTTC | CACLATYNEQFF
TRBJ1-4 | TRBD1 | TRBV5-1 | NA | TGCGCCAGCAGCTGGGACAGGTTAAATGAAAAACTGTTTTTT | CASSWDRLNEKLFF
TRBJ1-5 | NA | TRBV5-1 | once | TGCGCCAGCAGCTTGGAGGGGACCCAGGGCCAGCCCCAGCATTTT | CASSLEGTQGQPQHF
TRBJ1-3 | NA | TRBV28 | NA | TGTGCCAGCAACGGACTTACAAGCGCGTATTTT | CASNGLTSAYF
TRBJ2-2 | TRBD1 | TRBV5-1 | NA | TGCGCCAGCAGCTTGGGGACAGGGGCCGGGGAGCTGTTTTTT | CASSLGTGAGELFF
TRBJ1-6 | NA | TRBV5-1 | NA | TGCGCCAGCAGCTTGGCTGCAACGGGACCCGAGAATTCACCCCTCCACTTT | CASSLAATGPENSPLHF
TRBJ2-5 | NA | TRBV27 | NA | TGTGCCAGCAGTACCGAAACAGGGCCCCTGGGGGCCCAGTACTTC | CASSTETGPLGAQYF
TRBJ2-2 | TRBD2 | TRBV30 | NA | TGTGCCTGGAGGGTGAGCGGGAGATCAGGGGAGCTGTTTTTT | CAWRVSGRSGELFF
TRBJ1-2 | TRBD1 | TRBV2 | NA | TGTGCCAGCGGGAGGGGGCGGGGTGGCTACACCTTC | CASGRGRGGYTF
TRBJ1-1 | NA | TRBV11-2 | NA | TGTGCCAGCAGCCGAACCCAACTATCTGAAGCTTTCTTT | CASSRTQLSEAFF
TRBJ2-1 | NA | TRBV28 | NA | TGTGCCAGCAGTCCTGCGAGGGAGCAGTTCTTC | CASSPAREQFF
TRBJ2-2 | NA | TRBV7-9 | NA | TGTGCCAGCAGCCCCAGAGGAGGGAGAGGGGCCGGGGAGCTGTTTTTT | CASSPRGGRGAGELFF
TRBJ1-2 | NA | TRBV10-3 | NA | TGTGCCATCTTCACGGTCTATGGCTACACCTTC | CAIFTVYGYTF
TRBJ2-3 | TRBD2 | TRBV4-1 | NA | TGCGCCAGCAGCCAAGTTCCTAGCGGGCTCAGCTACACAGATACGCAGTATTTT | CASSQVPSGLSYTDTQYF
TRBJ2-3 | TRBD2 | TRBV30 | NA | TGTGCCTGGAGTAGCCTGGGAGGGGTTAGCACAGATACGCAGTATTTT | CAWSSLGGVSTDTQYF
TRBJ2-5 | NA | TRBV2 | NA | TGTGCCAGCACTGTACAAGAGACCCAGTACTTC | CASTVQETQYF
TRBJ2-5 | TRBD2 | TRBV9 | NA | TGTGCCAGCAGCAGAGGGACTAGCGGCTACCAAGAGACCCAGTACTTC | CASSRGTSGYQETQYF
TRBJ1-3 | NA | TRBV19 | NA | TGTGCCAGTAGTCCTGTCCAACTGGGCTCTGGAAACACCATATATTTT | CASSPVQLGSGNTIYF
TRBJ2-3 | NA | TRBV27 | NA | TGTGCCAGCAGTCCCATCAGCACAGATACGCAGTATTTT | CASSPISTDTQYF
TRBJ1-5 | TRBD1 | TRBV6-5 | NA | TGTGCCAGCAGGGGACAGGGGTCCCAGCATTTT | CASRGQGSQHF
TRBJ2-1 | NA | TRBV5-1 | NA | TGCGCCAGCAGCTTGGTTGGGCAGAATGAGCAGTTCTTC | CASSLVGQNEQFF
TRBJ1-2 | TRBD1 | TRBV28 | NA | TGTGCCAGCAGTTTATGGTTGTGGGACAGGCACTATGGCTACACCTTC | CASSLWLWDRHYGYTF
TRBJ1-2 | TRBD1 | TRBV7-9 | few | TGTGCCAGCAGCTCGTTCGGAAACAGGGGAGGGGGCTACACCTTC | CASSSFGNRGGGYTF
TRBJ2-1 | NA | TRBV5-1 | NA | TGCGCCAGCAGCTTGGCCGGGGGAGGCAATGAGCAGTTCTTC | CASSLAGGGNEQFF
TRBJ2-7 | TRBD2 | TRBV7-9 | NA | TGTGCCAGCAGCTCATGGACTAGCGGTGAGTTTTACGAGCAGTACTTC | CASSSWTSGEFYEQYF
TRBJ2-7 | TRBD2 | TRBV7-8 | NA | TGTGCCAGCAGCCTAGCGGGAGTCTACGAGCAGTACTTC | CASSLAGVYEQYF
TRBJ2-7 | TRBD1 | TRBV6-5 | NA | TGTGCCAGCAGTTACTCGGACAGGGGCGCCTACGAGCAGTACTTC | CASSYSDRGAYEQYF
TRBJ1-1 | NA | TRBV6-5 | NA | TGTGCCAGCAGTTACGAAGGGATGAACACTGAAGCTTTCTTT | CASSYEGMNTEAFF
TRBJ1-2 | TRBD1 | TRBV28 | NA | TGTGCCAGCAGTTTAACAGGGGGAGGATATGGCTACACCTTC | CASSLTGGGYGYTF
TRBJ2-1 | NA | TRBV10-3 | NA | TGTGCCATCAGTCTCGGCGGAGTTAATGAGCAGTTCTTC | CAISLGGVNEQFF
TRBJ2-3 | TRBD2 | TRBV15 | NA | TGTGCCACCTCTAAGGGGACTACGTACACAGATACGCAGTATTTT | CATSKGTTYTDTQYF
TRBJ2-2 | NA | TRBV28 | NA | TGTGCCAGCACCCCCATCTCGACCACCGGGGAGCTGTTTTTT | CASTPISTTGELFF
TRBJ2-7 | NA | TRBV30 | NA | TGTGCCTGGAGGGGAGAGAGTCTCGAGCAGTACTTC | CAWRGESLEQYF
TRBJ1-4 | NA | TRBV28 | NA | TGTGCCAGCAGTTTACTTAATGAAAAACTGTTTTTT | CASSLLNEKLFF
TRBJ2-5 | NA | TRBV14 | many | TGTGCCAGCGGTGCGCGATCTAAAGGTGAACAGACCCAGTACTTC | CASGARSKGEQTQYF
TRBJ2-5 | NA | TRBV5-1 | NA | TGCGCCAGCAGCTTGGCTGGTATGGAGACCCAGTACTTC | CASSLAGMETQYF
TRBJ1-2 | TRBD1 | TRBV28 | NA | TGTGCCAGCAGGCCCGACAGGGGGCGAATGGACTATGGCTACACCTTC | CASRPDRGRMDYGYTF
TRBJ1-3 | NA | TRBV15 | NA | TGTGCCACCAGCAAACTTTCAGGGGTAGGAAACACCATATATTTT | CATSKLSGVGNTIYF
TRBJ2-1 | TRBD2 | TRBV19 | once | TGTGCCAGTAGACGGACTAGCGGGAGATACAATGAGCAGTTCTTC | CASRRTSGRYNEQFF
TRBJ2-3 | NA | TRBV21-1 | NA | TGTGCCAGCAGCAACACAGGGGGCAATAGCGGGAGTGGGGATACGCAGTATTTT | CASSNTGGNSGSGDTQYF
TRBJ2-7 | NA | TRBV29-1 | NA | TGCAGCGTTGAACTCTTCGGGGGAGGGGGGTACGAGCAGTACTTC | CSVELFGGGGYEQYF
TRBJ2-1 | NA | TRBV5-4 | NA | TGTGCCAGCAGCCCTGCGGTAAGGAGGTACAATGAGCAGTTCTTC | CASSPAVRRYNEQFF
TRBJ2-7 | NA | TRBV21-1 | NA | TGTGCCAGCAGCAAAGGTATTAGCGGCGGCTACGAGCAGTACTTC | CASSKGISGGYEQYF
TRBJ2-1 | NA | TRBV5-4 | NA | TGTGCCAGCAGCGTAAACTCAGGGTCCCACAATGAGCAGTTCTTC | CASSVNSGSHNEQFF
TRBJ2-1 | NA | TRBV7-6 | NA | TGTGCCAGCAGTAGAAGCGGGCAAGCTTACAATGAGCAGTTCTTC | CASSRSGQAYNEQFF
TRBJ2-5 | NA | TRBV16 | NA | TGTGCCAGCAGCCAATCAGGGGAGACCCAGTACTTC | CASSQSGETQYF
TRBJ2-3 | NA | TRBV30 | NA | TGTGCCTGGAGTGTGGCTAGCGGCACAGATACGCAGTATTTT | CAWSVASGTDTQYF
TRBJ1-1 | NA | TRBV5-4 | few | TGTGCCAGCAGCTTGGAGGAGAACACTGAAGCTTTCTTT | CASSLEENTEAFF
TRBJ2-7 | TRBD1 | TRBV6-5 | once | TGTGCCAGCACCATGACAGGGGGCAGGGACGAGCAGTACTTC | CASTMTGGRDEQYF
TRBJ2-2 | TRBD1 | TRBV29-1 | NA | TGCAGCGTGTCCACCGGGACAGTGAACACCGGGGAGCTGTTTTTT | CSVSTGTVNTGELFF
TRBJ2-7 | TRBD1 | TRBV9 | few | TGTGCCAGCAGCGTAGTAGGGGGCTCGGTCGAGCAGTACTTC | CASSVVGGSVEQYF